This TCR beta chain was sequenced in a study of cytomegalovirus exposure and HLA in healthy donors. The study ran its PCR with 60 Vbeta and 13 Jbeta primers. Original processing methods: The count from a later analysis was about 80 million unique TCR beta chains, some 12 million of them shared. Clones were sequenced by immunoSEQ multiplex PCR, and TCRdb holds only the in-frame ones, with some missing. That table is the source of V, J and clone size, and D and trimming were worked out from the DNA. The table has 110,000 or so clones, roughly 80% seen once; the top ten hold about 9.1%. Looked up from germline, CDR1 is SGHRS and CDR2 is YFSETQ. The CDR3 runs to 14 residues. With V trimmed by 2 bases and J by 4 bases, 4 bases remained unmatched. Nominally healthy donors were sampled, though unrecorded immune exposures were likely. About this clone itself: Its antigen is undetermined.

The study's findings and limits: As was reported, the classifier diagnosed cytomegalovirus status with high specificity and sensitivity. The number of N-insertions in an Asian-associated ancestry cluster was reportedly below the roughly 620-donor mean in a later analysis.

The sample consisted of PBMCs. The chain links TRBV5-1 to TRBJ2-3; the match to TRBD1 covers 7 bases. The receptor's source is a woman in her thirties or forties in good health and CMV-seropositive. The CDR3 nucleotides read TGCGCCAGCAGCTTTACAGGGGTGCCAGATACGCAGTATTTT. Its protein is CASSFTGVPDTQYF.